The rows below give T cell receptor beta chains drawn from one sample of a study of regulatory T cells in long-lasting Graves disease. MiXCR was run by TCRdb on the multiplex PCR reads, yielding one entry per CDR3 protein. Among some 600,000 distinct CDR3 sequences, around 15% were seen once, and the ten largest hold around 11%. The same data also went into a second study, on T cells in Graves' hyperthyroidism and ophthalmopathy.

The sequencing used peripheral blood mononuclear cells (PBMCs), collected at new diagnosis, from a patient treated with antithyroid drugs. These receptors were taken from a man aged 18 to 30 with Graves disease. The CDR3 runs from the conserved cysteine through the conserved F or W. D genes are given only for firm matches. Clone size, where shown, is once, few, many, or a class for clones that have expanded.

TRBJ2-7 | NA | TRBV5-4 | few | 13 | TGTGCCAGCAGCCCCGCCGTTAACTACGAGCAGTACTTC | CASSPAVNYEQYF
TRBJ1-2 | NA | TRBV6-1 | many | 11 | TGTGCCACCGGACAGAGGGGTGGCTACACCTTC | CATGQRGGYTF
TRBJ2-1 | TRBD1 | TRBV2 | few | 14 | TGTGCCAGCAGTCTGACAGGGTCTCGGGATGAGCAGTTCTTC | CASSLTGSRDEQFF
TRBJ2-3 | NA | TRBV9 | NA | 15 | TGTGCCAGCAGCGTAGCGGCTAGAGGTGGCGATACGCAGTATTTT | CASSVAARGGDTQYF
TRBJ2-7 | TRBD1 | TRBV6-2/TRBV6-3 | NA | 15 | TGTGCCAGCAGCATACTAGGGACAGGGACCTACGAGCAGTACTTC | CASSILGTGTYEQYF
TRBJ2-7 | TRBD2 | TRBV20-1 | many | 13 | TGCAGTGCTTCGACTAGCTCCGGCTACGAGCAGTACTTC | CSASTSSGYEQYF
TRBJ1-3 | NA | TRBV28 | few | 17 | TGTGCCAGCAGTAGCGGTAGCAGGGGAGGTACTGGAAACACCATATATTTT | CASSSGSRGGTGNTIYF
TRBJ1-1 | NA | TRBV29-1 | NA | 11 | TGCAGCGGTCGACAGACGGCTGGAGCTTTCTTT | CSGRQTAGAFF
TRBJ2-7 | TRBD2 | TRBV25-1 | NA | 14 | TGTGCCAGCAGTTTAGCGGGAGGTACCCACGAGCAGTACTTC | CASSLAGGTHEQYF
TRBJ2-7 | NA | TRBV20-1 | NA | 12 | TGCAGTGCCCCCGGGAGCGCCTACGAGCAGTACTTC | CSAPGSAYEQYF
TRBJ2-1 | NA | TRBV24-1 | few | 18 | TGTGCCACCAGTGATTTCAAACGGGGACACAGCTCCTACAATGAGCAGTTCTTC | CATSDFKRGHSSYNEQFF
TRBJ1-2 | TRBD1 | TRBV29-1 | once | 13 | TGCAGCGTTGAATCCCGGGACAGGGGTGGCTACACCTTC | CSVESRDRGGYTF
TRBJ2-7 | NA | TRBV11-2 | many | 13 | TGTGCCAGCAGGCGCCGAAGCGGCTACGAGCAGTACTTC | CASRRRSGYEQYF
TRBJ1-5 | NA | TRBV7-9 | few | 13 | TGTGCCAGCAGCCAGGACAGTCATCAGCCCCAGCATTTT | CASSQDSHQPQHF
TRBJ2-5 | NA | TRBV20-1 | NA | 14 | TGCAGTGCTAGTCGTGTCTCAGCCCAAGAGACCCAGTACTTC | CSASRVSAQETQYF
TRBJ2-2 | NA | TRBV5-1 | few | 18 | TGCGCCAGCAGCCAGCCCTTAGGGGCCCCTTCGAACACCGGGGAGCTGTTTTTT | CASSQPLGAPSNTGELFF
TRBJ2-7 | NA | TRBV29-1 | many | 15 | TGCAGCGTTGAAGATCCCAGGGGGGGGCCTTTTGAGCAGTACTTC | CSVEDPRGGPFEQYF
TRBJ2-2 | TRBD1 | TRBV7-8 | few | 17 | TGTGCCAGCAGCTTAGCAAGTAGGCAGGGGGACACCGGGGAGCTGTTTTTT | CASSLASRQGDTGELFF
TRBJ1-3 | NA | TRBV11-2 | few | 18 | TGTGCCAGCAGCTTAGTGCCCGGACGGGGGCTACTTGGAAACACCATATATTTT | CASSLVPGRGLLGNTIYF
TRBJ2-1 | TRBD2 | TRBV18 | few | 15 | TGTGCCAGCTCACCCATTAGCGGGTATGATAAAGAGCAGTTCTTC | CASSPISGYDKEQFF
TRBJ2-7 | TRBD2 | TRBV9 | many | 15 | TGTGCCAGCAGCGCATCCAGTAGCGGGAGGAACGAGCAGTACTTC | CASSASSSGRNEQYF
TRBJ1-3 | NA | TRBV30 | NA | 14 | TGTGCCTGGAGTGCGGGCTACTCTGGAAACACCATATATTTT | CAWSAGYSGNTIYF
TRBJ2-5 | TRBD1 | TRBV20-1 | many | 14 | TGCAGTGCTAACGACAGGGGACTCCAAGAGACCCAGTACTTC | CSANDRGLQETQYF
TRBJ2-1 | TRBD2 | TRBV14 | NA | 15 | TGTGCCAGCAGCTCCGGGACTAGCGGCCACAATGAGCAGTTCTTC | CASSSGTSGHNEQFF
TRBJ2-3 | NA | TRBV12-3/TRBV12-4 | many | 16 | TGTGCCAGCAGTTTGGCCATAACTCGGAGCACAGATACGCAGTATTTT | CASSLAITRSTDTQYF
TRBJ1-5 | TRBD1 | TRBV30 | many | 13 | TGTGCCTGCTGCGGGACAGGGGTCCAGCCCCAGCATTTT | CACCGTGVQPQHF
TRBJ2-3 | NA | TRBV28 | many | 15 | TGTGCCAGCAGTTCCCCCGCGGACGGCACAGATACGCAGTATTTT | CASSSPADGTDTQYF
TRBJ1-5 | NA | TRBV6-5 | many | 13 | TGTGCCAGCAGTTTCGGGTACAATCAGCCCCAGCATTTT | CASSFGYNQPQHF
TRBJ1-1 | NA | TRBV5-4 | many | 15 | TGTGCCAGCAGCGTGTCTCAGGGTGTGCGGACTGAAGCTTTCTTT | CASSVSQGVRTEAFF
TRBJ1-1 | NA | TRBV7-9 | once | 15 | TGTGCCCCCAACTTCAGGGAGGGTAAGAACACTGAAGCTTTCTTT | CAPNFREGKNTEAFF
TRBJ2-5 | TRBD2 | TRBV13 | many | 17 | TGTGCCAGCAAGTCCACCACTCGACTAGCGGGAAAAGAGACCCAGTACTTC | CASKSTTRLAGKETQYF
TRBJ1-1 | NA | TRBV7-9 | many | 14 | TGTGCCAGCAGCCCCCGCACACGGAACACTGAAGCTTTCTTT | CASSPRTRNTEAFF
TRBJ1-1 | NA | TRBV19 | few | 11 | TGTGCCAGTGGACAGAACACTGAAGCTTTCTTT | CASGQNTEAFF
TRBJ1-5 | TRBD1 | TRBV6-1 | many | 14 | TGTGCCAGCAGTGGGGACAGGCGGAGTCAGCCCCAGCATTTT | CASSGDRRSQPQHF
TRBJ1-1 | NA | TRBV7-2 | few | 13 | TGTGCCAGCAGCTTAGGATGGACGAATGAAGCTTTCTTT | CASSLGWTNEAFF
TRBJ2-3 | NA | TRBV5-1 | many | 15 | TGCGCCAGCACCTTGGTCGGGGGCGGCGCAGATACGCAGTATTTT | CASTLVGGGADTQYF
TRBJ2-3 | NA | TRBV6-5 | NA | 16 | TGTGCCAGCAGTTATTCTACCCGGGCCCCCACAGATACGCAGTATTTT | CASSYSTRAPTDTQYF
TRBJ2-3 | NA | TRBV7-9 | many | 15 | TGTGCCAGCACCGAAGGAGTGGGCAGCACAGATACGCAGTATTTT | CASTEGVGSTDTQYF
TRBJ1-1 | NA | TRBV5-1 | many | 15 | TGCGCCAGCAGCTGGGGGGTCGGAGGGGACACTGAAGCTTTCTTT | CASSWGVGGDTEAFF
TRBJ1-1 | NA | TRBV3-1 | many | 13 | TGTGCCAGCAGCCAACAACAGCGCACTGAAGCTTTCTTT | CASSQQQRTEAFF
TRBJ2-1 | TRBD2 | TRBV20-1 | many | 15 | TGCAGTGCTAGGGGGGCGGGAGGGTCCTACAATGAGCAGTTCTTC | CSARGAGGSYNEQFF
TRBJ2-7 | NA | TRBV10-3 | NA | 13 | TGTGCCATCAGTGAGTCGTCCACCTACGAGCAGTACTTC | CAISESSTYEQYF
TRBJ2-7 | NA | TRBV28 | many | 19 | TGTGCCAGCAGTCTAAACCTTTACGTCGACAGGCCCATCACCTACGAGCAGTACTTC | CASSLNLYVDRPITYEQYF
TRBJ1-1 | TRBD1 | TRBV30 | many | 13 | TGTGCCTGGCTAAAGGGGGCAAACACTGAAGCTTTCTTT | CAWLKGANTEAFF
TRBJ2-7 | TRBD2 | TRBV9 | few | 14 | TGTGCCAGCGCCAGCGCGGGAGGGCCCGACGAGCAGTACTTC | CASASAGGPDEQYF
TRBJ2-5 | NA | TRBV15 | NA | 14 | TGTGCCACCAGCCGAATTGGGGGGCAAGAGACCCAGTACTTC | CATSRIGGQETQYF
TRBJ2-7 | NA | TRBV11-2 | many | 13 | TGTGCCAGCAGCTTCGGCGTAACCTACGAGCAGTACTTC | CASSFGVTYEQYF
TRBJ2-1 | NA | TRBV11-2 | many | 17 | TGTGCCAGCAGCTTAGTGTCGCTCCGGAGCCCCTACAATGAGCAGTTCTTC | CASSLVSLRSPYNEQFF
TRBJ1-1 | TRBD1 | TRBV9 | few | 14 | TGTGCCAGCAGCGTAGAGGACAGGCTCACTGAAGCTTTCTTT | CASSVEDRLTEAFF